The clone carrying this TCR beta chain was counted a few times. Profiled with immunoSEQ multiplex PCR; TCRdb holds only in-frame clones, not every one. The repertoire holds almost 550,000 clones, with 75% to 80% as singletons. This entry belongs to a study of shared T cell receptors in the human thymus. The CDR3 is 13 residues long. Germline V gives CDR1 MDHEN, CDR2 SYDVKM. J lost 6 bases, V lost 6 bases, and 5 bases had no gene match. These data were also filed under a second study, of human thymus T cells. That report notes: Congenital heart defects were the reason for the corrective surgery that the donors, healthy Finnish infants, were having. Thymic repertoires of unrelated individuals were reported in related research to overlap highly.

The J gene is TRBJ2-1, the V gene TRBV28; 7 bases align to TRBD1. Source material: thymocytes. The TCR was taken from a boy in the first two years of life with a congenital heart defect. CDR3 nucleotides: TGTGCCAGCAGCCCTCCAGGGGGCAATGAGCAGTTCTTC. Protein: CASSPPGGNEQFF.